This T cell receptor beta chain came from a study of blood T cell repertoires in COVID-19. As for the study in general: The samples span acute and convalescent COVID-19 from the United States, Italy and Spain. From T cells, B-cell-depleted T cells, or PBMCs came the material, which was cDNA or gDNA.

Only one count was recorded for this clone. Enrollment of patients from Seattle took place during active infection, with longitudinal follow-up. As processed by the authors: Estimation of nucleated cell counts was performed using reference gene primer amplification. The method was immunoSEQ multiplex PCR; TCRdb's version includes in-frame clones alone and lacks a portion of them. That table supplies the V and J calls and clone size; D and trimming were determined from the DNA. The sample comprises 400,000 to 450,000 clones, approximately 91% of which are singletons, and approximately 1.5% rests with the top ten. CDR1 is SGHDT and CDR2 is YYEEEE in the germline V gene. The CDR3 runs to 15 residues. After removal of 1 base from V and 6 bases from J, the junction contained 5 bases not matched to a gene.

The chain couples TRBV5-6 to TRBJ2-1, with 9 bases that match TRBD2. Sequenced: peripheral blood. This TCR derives from a woman in her thirties or forties with COVID-19, enrolled during active disease. The CDR3 DNA reads TGTGCCAGCAGCTTGTCCGCGGGGGGGCCCAATGAGCAGTTCTTC. Its translation: CASSLSAGGPNEQFF.